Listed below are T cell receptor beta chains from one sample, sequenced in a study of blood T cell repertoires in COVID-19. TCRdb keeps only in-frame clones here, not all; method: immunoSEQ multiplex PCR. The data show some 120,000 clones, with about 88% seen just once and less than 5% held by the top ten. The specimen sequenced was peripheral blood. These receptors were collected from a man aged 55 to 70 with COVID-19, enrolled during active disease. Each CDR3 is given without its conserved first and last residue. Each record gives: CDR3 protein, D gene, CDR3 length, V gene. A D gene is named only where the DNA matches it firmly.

ASSLSGHEQY,NA,10,TRBV28
ASSLDSQNYEQY,NA,12,TRBV11-2
ASRDSQETQY,NA,10,TRBV3-1/TRBV3-2
ASSIPGQGDYGYT,TRBD1,13,TRBV19
ASVFPDRENEQF,NA,12,TRBV6-5
ASSLGARYEQY,NA,11,TRBV7-3
ASSPGQGRYSPLH,TRBD1,13,TRBV18
ASSLGVGGGEKLF,NA,13,TRBV7-2
ASKRQQYTEAF,NA,11,TRBV6-5
ASRPGLTTGELF,NA,12,TRBV3-1/TRBV3-2
ASTNSGRAGELF,TRBD2,12,TRBV5-1
ATSDRRDSQGGNQPQH,TRBD1,16,TRBV24-1
ASTSGRADTQY,TRBD2,11,TRBV2
ASSPSDEQTEAF,NA,12,TRBV4-1
SACLAGDTDTQY,TRBD2,12,TRBV29-1
ATSDQTGPNQPQH,TRBD1,13,TRBV24-1
ASSLPLSSYNEQF,NA,13,TRBV28
ASSPWAGQREQY,NA,12,TRBV7-9
SVQGGDGTYNEQF,NA,13,TRBV29-1
ASSSIRTGDYGYT,NA,13,TRBV7-9
ASSLGTGGNTGELF,TRBD1,14,TRBV5-6
ASSLTSGEYEQY,TRBD2,12,TRBV5-1
ASSPPSGSSYNEQF,TRBD2,14,TRBV18
ASSNDRGEAF,TRBD1,10,TRBV13
ASSSLYSGANVLT,NA,13,TRBV28
ASSLDSGRNSPLH,NA,13,TRBV11-3
ASSSTGLAGYNEQF,TRBD2,14,TRBV7-3
ASTPGTSNTEAF,NA,12,TRBV6-5
ASSRPGTGSYEQY,TRBD1,13,TRBV7-2
ASSVAAGALYEQY,NA,13,TRBV9
ASSQDQEAESSYEQY,NA,15,TRBV4-1
ASSSLAGGVDEQF,TRBD2,13,TRBV28
ASSQEGLAGEVEAEQF,TRBD2,16,TRBV4-2
ASSPQITVYGYT,NA,12,TRBV27
ASSPRLAGGIYNEQF,TRBD2,15,TRBV7-9
ASSLGSGINYGYT,NA,13,TRBV7-2
ASSQGGTQETQY,NA,12,TRBV3-1/TRBV3-2
AARGGDEQY,NA,9,TRBV10-3
ASSDPGQPRNTIY,TRBD1,13,TRBV10-2
ASSLDGDRLDEQF,TRBD1,13,TRBV7-2